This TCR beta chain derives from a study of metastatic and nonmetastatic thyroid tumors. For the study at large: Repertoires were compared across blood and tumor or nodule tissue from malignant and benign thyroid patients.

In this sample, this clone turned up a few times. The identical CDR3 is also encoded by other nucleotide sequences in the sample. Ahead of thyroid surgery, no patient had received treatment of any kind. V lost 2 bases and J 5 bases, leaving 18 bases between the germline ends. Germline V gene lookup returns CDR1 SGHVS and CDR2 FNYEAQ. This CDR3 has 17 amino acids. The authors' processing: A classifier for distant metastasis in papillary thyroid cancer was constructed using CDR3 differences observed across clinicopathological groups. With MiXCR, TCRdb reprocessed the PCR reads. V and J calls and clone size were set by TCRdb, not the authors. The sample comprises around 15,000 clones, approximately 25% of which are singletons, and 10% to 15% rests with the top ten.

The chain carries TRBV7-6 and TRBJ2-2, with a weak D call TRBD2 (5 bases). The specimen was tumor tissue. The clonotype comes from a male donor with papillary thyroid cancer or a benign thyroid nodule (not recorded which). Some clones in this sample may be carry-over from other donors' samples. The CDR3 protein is CASSLPPAEGGTGELFF. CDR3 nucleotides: TGTGCCAGCAGCTTACCGCCGGCTGAGGGCGGTACCGGGGAGCTGTTTTTT.